One and the same sample provided the 14 T cell receptor beta chains below, sequenced in a study of human T cells and chemical hapten exposure (dated by TCRdb to about 2021). To prepare the library, RACE was applied. Sequencing was performed on a NextSeq 500. Starting from the raw public reads, TCRdb applied fastp trimming at Q25, assembled clones with MiXCR and retained in-frame beta chains. Under each unique CDR3 protein, matching rows form one entry showing the most common genes and DNA. A total of under 200,000 distinct CDR3 sequences appear in this sample, about 14% of them only once. About 1.8% of the sample is in the top ten clones. The time point label, as the study defines it: patch test 1, 2 weeks after DPC sensitization. The treatment or condition label here, explained by the study, means: therapeutic diphenylcyclopropenone sensitization with weekly scalp DPC. The source was whole blood, collected in connection with sensitization to the hapten diphenylcyclopropenone (DPC). All receptors come from a woman aged 25-40 years with alopecia areata. Some clones in this sample may be carry-over from other donors' samples.

The V and J genes are TRBV20-1 and TRBJ1-3; D is unresolved. The germline CDR1 and CDR2 sequences are DFQATT and SNEGSKA (reference sequence). Trimming took 2 bases from V and 2 from J, leaving 10 bases between them. The CDR3 length is 14 residues. The CDR3 DNA reads TGCAGTGCTAGATTGGCTTCCACTGGAAACACCATATATTTT. It codes for CSARLASTGNTIYF.

The gene calls are TRBV20-1 and TRBJ2-1; D unresolved. The CDR3 is 13 amino acids. Germline V lookup: CDR1 DFQATT, CDR2 SNEGSKA (reference sequence). V was shortened by 3 bases and J by 5 bases, with 11 bases between the two germline ends. The CDR3 nucleotides read TGCAGTGCTAGGCCGGGCCAAGACAATGAGCAGTTCTTC. Protein: CSARPGQDNEQFF.

This clonotype came up a few times. CDR3 sequence reads: CASSLASKAYNEQFF. CDR3 sequence (DNA): TGCGCCAGCAGCTTGGCCAGCAAGGCCTACAATGAGCAGTTCTTC. The chain has TRBV5-1 and TRBJ2-1; no clear D. V shed 0 bases and J shed 2 bases, with 9 bases lying between them. The CDR3 extends over 15 amino acids. Germline values: CDR1 SGHRS, CDR2 YFSETQ.

A word on this clonotype: Its ends do not fully match the called genes, so a read error is possible. Here the CDR3 reads CVWSTGHKNEQFF. In DNA form, the CDR3 reads TGTGTCTGGAGTACCGGACACAAAAATGAGCAGTTCTTC. The J gene is TRBJ2-1, the V gene TRBV30; TRBD1 might be the D (5 bases). Germline V gene sequence: CDR1 GTSNPN, CDR2 SVGIG (reference sequence). This CDR3 contains 13 residues. Full variable domain (rest looked up from reference TRBV30 and TRBJ2-1): SQTIHQWPATLVQPVGSPLSLECTVEGTSNPNLYWYRQAAGRGLQLLFYSVGIGQISSEVPQNLSASRPQDRQFILSSKKLLLSDSGFYLCVWSTGHKNEQFFGPGTRLTVL.

This clonotype was detected only a few times. The rearrangement uses TRBV7-2 and TRBJ2-2, with D possibly being TRBD2 (6 bases). CDR1 and CDR2 from the germline V gene are SGHTA and FQGNSA. The V gene lost 7 bases and the J gene lost 1 base, with 13 bases spanning the gap. This CDR3 is built from 15 residues. CDR3 nucleotides: TGTGCCAGCACCGTGCGTAGCGGGAACACCGGGGAGCTGTTTTTT. Amino acids: CASTVRSGNTGELFF.

This clonotype showed up just a few times. The chain has TRBV23-1 and TRBJ2-7, with a weak D call TRBD2 (5 bases). TRBV23-1 counts as an open reading frame of uncertain function. There are 15 residues in the CDR3. V was pared by 2 bases and J by 1 base, with 12 bases between. Here the CDR3 reads CASSQEEPGSYEQYF. The CDR3 region has the DNA TGCGCCAGCAGTCAAGAGGAACCGGGGTCCTACGAGCAGTACTTC.

V usage is TRBV4-3 and J usage is TRBJ1-2; possible D gene TRBD1, 6 bases. Trimming took 1 base from V and 2 from J, leaving 11 bases between them. Germline lookup yields CDR1 LGHNA and CDR2 YSLEER. The CDR3 is 15 amino acids. The CDR3 sequence: CASSQGGGQNYGYTF. DNA for the CDR3: TGCGCCAGCAGCCAAGGAGGGGGGCAGAACTATGGCTACACCTTC.

The chain uses TRBV10-3 and TRBJ1-2; D gene ambiguous. The germline V and J ends were trimmed by 4 bases and 1 base, with 10 bases remaining between them. Germline assignment: CDR1 ENHRY and CDR2 SYGVKD. CDR3 size: 14 residues. This CDR3 is CAISGTDVNYGYTF. In DNA, the CDR3 is TGTGCCATCAGTGGGACCGACGTTAACTATGGCTACACCTTC.

The rearrangement joins TRBV29-1 to TRBJ2-4; tentative D call: TRBD2 (7 bases). The CDR3 totals 16 residues. Germline lookup yields CDR1 SQVTM and CDR2 ANQGSEA. V lost 4 bases and J lost 4, with 20 bases in between. The CDR3 DNA follows: TGCAGCGTTGGAACTCGGGGGGCCGAATCTAAAAACATTCAGTACTTC. It translates to CSVGTRGAESKNIQYF.

The chain links TRBV12-3 or TRBV12-4 to TRBJ1-1; 7 bases line up with TRBD1. This CDR3 is 15 amino acids long. Unmatched junction bases numbered 8, after V lost 6 bases and J lost 1 base. CDR3 nucleotides: TGTGCCAGCAGGAAAACAGGGACAGAGAACACTGAAGCTTTCTTT. It encodes CASRKTGTENTEAFF.

This chain connects TRBV4-1 to TRBJ1-2, with D hard to call. CDR1 MGHRA and CDR2 YSYEKL come from the germline V gene. V was trimmed by 0 bases and J by 6 bases, leaving 14 bases between them. There are 15 residues in the CDR3. This CDR3 is CASSQDNFLSNGYTF. CDR3 sequence (DNA): TGCGCCAGCAGCCAAGATAATTTCCTTTCGAATGGCTACACCTTC.

This clonotype was detected only a few times. The chain joins TRBV28 to TRBJ2-5; 9 bases align to TRBD1. Germline values: CDR1 MDHEN, CDR2 SYDVKM. V dropped 5 bases and J dropped 2; count of bases not matched to a gene: 12. The CDR3 consists of 17 residues. The CDR3 nucleotides are TGTGCCAGCAGTAACAAACCGGGACAGGGATTTCAAGAGACCCAGTACTTC. Its translation: CASSNKPGQGFQETQYF. Complete variable domain (other parts from reference TRBV28 and TRBJ2-5): DVKVTQSSRYLVKRTGEKVFLECVQDMDHENMFWYRQDPGLGLRLIYFSYDVKMKEKGDIPEGYSVSREKKERFSLILESASTNQTSMYLCASSNKPGQGFQETQYFGPGTRLLVL.

This clonotype turned up a few times. V gene TRBV12-3 or TRBV12-4 combines with J gene TRBJ2-7; D is undetermined. The CDR3 extends over 14 amino acids. V lost 2 bases and J lost 2, with 10 bases in between. CDR3 DNA sequence: TGTGCCAGCAGTTTACTCCCCAAGACCTACGAGCAGTACTTC. Protein sequence: CASSLLPKTYEQYF.

The chain uses TRBV20-1 and TRBJ1-5, with 8 bases that match TRBD1. CDR3 length: 14 amino acids. The germline CDR1 and CDR2 sequences are DFQATT and SNEGSKA (reference sequence). Trimming cost V 6 bases and J 2 bases; bases outside gene matches: 6. The DNA for the CDR3 is TGCAGTGCGTCACAGGGGGACGGCAATCAGCCCCAGCATTTT. It yields the protein CSASQGDGNQPQHF.